This is a list of T cell receptor beta chains from one sample in a study of shared clonotypes between healthy human individuals. The method was immunoSEQ multiplex PCR; TCRdb's version includes in-frame clones alone and lacks a portion of them. The sample lists 550,000 to 800,000 clones, approximately 74% occurring once. Source material: memory CD4+ T cells sorted from blood. The source of these receptors is a woman in her twenties or thirties in good health. The CDR3 runs from the conserved cysteine through the conserved F or W. Each record gives: D gene, V gene, J gene, clone size, CDR3 protein, CDR3 DNA. A D gene is named only where the DNA matches it firmly. Clone size appears in some rows only: once, few, many, or a class for an expanded clone.

>TRBD2|TRBV11-3|TRBJ2-2|-
CASSPDSGSSGELFF
TGTGCCAGCAGCCCGGATAGCGGGTCCAGCGGGGAGCTGTTTTTT
>TRBD1|TRBV7-2|TRBJ1-2|few
CASSQAGTGEDDGYTF
TGTGCCAGCAGCCAGGCCGGGACAGGGGAAGATGATGGCTACACCTTC
>-|TRBV2|TRBJ2-7|once
CASSESGAWGYEQYF
TGTGCCAGCAGTGAAAGTGGGGCGTGGGGTTACGAGCAGTACTTC
>TRBD1|TRBV30|TRBJ2-2|-
CASNRGRNTGELFF
TGTGCCTCAAACAGGGGGCGCAACACCGGGGAGCTGTTTTTT
>TRBD2|TRBV10-3|TRBJ2-1|few
CAISDGLAYNEQFF
TGTGCCATCAGTGATGGACTAGCTTACAATGAGCAGTTCTTC
>TRBD1|TRBV28|TRBJ1-2|-
CASRRQGSLYGYTF
TGTGCCAGCAGACGACAGGGCAGCCTCTATGGCTACACCTTC
>-|TRBV28|TRBJ1-2|-
CASSPLGAAESNGYTF
TGTGCCAGCAGTCCCCTGGGGGCCGCGGAGTCGAATGGCTACACCTTC
>-|TRBV30|TRBJ1-1|-
CAWEGGMNTEAFF
TGTGCCTGGGAGGGGGGGATGAACACTGAAGCTTTCTTT
>TRBD2|TRBV27|TRBJ2-1|many
CASSLTFLAGQMRQFF
TGTGCCAGCAGTTTAACCTTTCTAGCGGGCCAGATGCGGCAGTTCTTC
>TRBD1|TRBV11-2|TRBJ1-4|-
CASSLRINPGQGANEKLFF
TGTGCCAGCAGCTTACGGATCAACCCGGGACAGGGGGCTAATGAAAAACTGTTTTTT
>-|TRBV2|TRBJ2-2|-
CASSEMTATNTGELFF
TGTGCCAGCAGTGAAATGACAGCTACGAACACCGGGGAGCTGTTTTTT
>-|TRBV2|TRBJ1-1|-
CASSGIMSFTEAFF
TGTGCCAGCTCGGGGATAATGTCGTTCACTGAAGCTTTCTTT
>TRBD2|TRBV19|TRBJ2-7|-
CASSIGSSGTYEQYF
TGTGCCAGTAGTATTGGTTCTAGCGGGACCTACGAGCAGTACTTC
>-|TRBV27|TRBJ1-2|-
CASSIHNPRTTHYGYTF
TGTGCCAGCAGTATACATAACCCGAGGACAACTCACTATGGCTACACCTTC
>TRBD2|TRBV19|TRBJ2-5|-
CASSRGLAGVGETQYF
TGTGCCAGTAGTAGGGGACTAGCGGGAGTAGGGGAGACCCAGTACTTC
>TRBD1|TRBV28|TRBJ2-2|few
CASTSSAGTGSTGELFF
TGTGCCAGCACATCCTCCGCGGGGACAGGCTCCACCGGGGAGCTGTTTTTT
>TRBD2|TRBV27|TRBJ2-1|-
CASSFSSGVYNEQFF
TGTGCCAGCAGTTTCTCTAGCGGGGTCTACAATGAGCAGTTCTTC